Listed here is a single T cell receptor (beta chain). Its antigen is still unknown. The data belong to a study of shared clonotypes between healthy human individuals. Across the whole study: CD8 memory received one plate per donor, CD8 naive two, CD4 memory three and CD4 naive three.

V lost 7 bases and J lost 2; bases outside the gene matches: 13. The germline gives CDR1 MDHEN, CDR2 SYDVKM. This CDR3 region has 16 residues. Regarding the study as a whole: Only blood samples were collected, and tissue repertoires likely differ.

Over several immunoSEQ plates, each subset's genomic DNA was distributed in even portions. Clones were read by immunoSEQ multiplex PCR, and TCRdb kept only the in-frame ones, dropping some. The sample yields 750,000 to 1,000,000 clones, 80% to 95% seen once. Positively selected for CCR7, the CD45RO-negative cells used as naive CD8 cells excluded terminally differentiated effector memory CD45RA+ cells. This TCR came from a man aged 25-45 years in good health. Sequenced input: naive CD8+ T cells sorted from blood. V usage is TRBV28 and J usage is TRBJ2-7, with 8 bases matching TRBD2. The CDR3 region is CASTKILADNPYEQYF. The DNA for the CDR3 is TGTGCCAGCACCAAGATACTAGCGGACAACCCCTACGAGCAGTACTTC.